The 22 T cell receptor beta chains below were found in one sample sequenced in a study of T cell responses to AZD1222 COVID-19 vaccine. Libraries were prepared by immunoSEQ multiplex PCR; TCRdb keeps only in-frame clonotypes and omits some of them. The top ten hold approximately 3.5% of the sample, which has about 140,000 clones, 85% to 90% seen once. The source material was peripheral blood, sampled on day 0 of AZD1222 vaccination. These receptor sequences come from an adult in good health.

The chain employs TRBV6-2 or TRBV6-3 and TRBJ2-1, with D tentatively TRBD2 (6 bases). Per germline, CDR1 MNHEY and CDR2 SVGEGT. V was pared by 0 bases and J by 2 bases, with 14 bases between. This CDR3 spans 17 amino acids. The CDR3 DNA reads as TGTGCCAGCAGTTACTCGAGGGAGGCGGGGCCCTACAATGAGCAGTTCTTC. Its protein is CASSYSREAGPYNEQFF.

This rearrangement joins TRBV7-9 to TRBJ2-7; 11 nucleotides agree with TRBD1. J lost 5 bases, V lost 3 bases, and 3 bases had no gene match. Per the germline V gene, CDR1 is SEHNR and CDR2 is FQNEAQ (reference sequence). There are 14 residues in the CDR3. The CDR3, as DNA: TGTGCCAGCAGCTTGGACAGGGGGCTCCACGAGCAGTACTTC. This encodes CASSLDRGLHEQYF. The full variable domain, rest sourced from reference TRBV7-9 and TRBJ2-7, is DTGVSQNPRHKITKRGQNVTFRCDPISEHNRLYWYRQTLGQGPEFLTYFQNEAQLEKSRLLSDRFSAERPKGSFSTLEIQRTEQGDSAMYLCASSLDRGLHEQYFGPGTRLTVT.

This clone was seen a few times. The CDR3 region has the DNA TGTGCCAGCAGCCGAGCGGGAGACGATCACGAGCAGTACTTC. Its protein product is CASSRAGDDHEQYF. The V gene is TRBV3-1 (or the pseudogene TRBV3-2), the J gene TRBJ2-7; 8 bases line up with TRBD2. In germline, CDR1 is LGHDT, CDR2 YNNKEL (reference sequence). This CDR3 is 14 amino acids long. Trimming took 4 bases from V and 5 from J; bases not matched to a gene: 7.

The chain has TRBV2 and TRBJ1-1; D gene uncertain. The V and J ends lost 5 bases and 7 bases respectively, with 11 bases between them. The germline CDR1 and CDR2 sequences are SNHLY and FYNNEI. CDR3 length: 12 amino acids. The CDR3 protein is CASSSLPSEAFF. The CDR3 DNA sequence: TGTGCCAGCAGTTCGTTGCCGAGTGAAGCTTTCTTT.

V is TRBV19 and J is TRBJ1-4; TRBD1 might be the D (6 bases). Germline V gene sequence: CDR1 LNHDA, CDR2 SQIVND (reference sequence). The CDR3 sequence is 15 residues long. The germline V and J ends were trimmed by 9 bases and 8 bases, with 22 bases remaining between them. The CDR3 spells CASYPRGGATEKLFF. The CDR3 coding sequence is TGTGCCAGCTACCCGAGGGGGGGGGCGACGGAAAAACTGTTTTTT.

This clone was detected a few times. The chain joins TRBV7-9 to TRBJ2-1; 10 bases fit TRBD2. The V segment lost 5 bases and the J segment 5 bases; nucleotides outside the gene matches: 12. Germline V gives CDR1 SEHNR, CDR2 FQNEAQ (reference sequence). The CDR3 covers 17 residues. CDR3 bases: TGTGCCAGCAGCCAACCAGGGCTAGCGGGAGTAAACAATGAGCAGTTCTTC. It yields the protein CASSQPGLAGVNNEQFF.

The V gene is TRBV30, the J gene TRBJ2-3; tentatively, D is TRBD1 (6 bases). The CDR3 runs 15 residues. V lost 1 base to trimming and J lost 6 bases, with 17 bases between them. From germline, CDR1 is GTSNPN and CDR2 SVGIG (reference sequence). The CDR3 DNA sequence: TGTGCCTGGAGTGCCCCCGGCAGGGGATTCGATACGCAGTATTTT. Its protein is CAWSAPGRGFDTQYF.

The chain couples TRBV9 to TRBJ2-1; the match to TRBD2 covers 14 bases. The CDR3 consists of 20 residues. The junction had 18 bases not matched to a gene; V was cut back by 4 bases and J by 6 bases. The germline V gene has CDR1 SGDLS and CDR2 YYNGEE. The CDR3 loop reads CASSYKGKMTSGRAGNEQFF. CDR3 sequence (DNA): TGTGCCAGCAGCTATAAAGGGAAAATGACTAGCGGGAGGGCGGGCAATGAGCAGTTCTTC.

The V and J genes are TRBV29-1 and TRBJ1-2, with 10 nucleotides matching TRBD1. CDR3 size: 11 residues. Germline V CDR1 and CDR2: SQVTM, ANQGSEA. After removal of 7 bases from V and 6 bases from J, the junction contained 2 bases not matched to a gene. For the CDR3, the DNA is TGCAGCGGTGGGACAGGGGATGGCTACACCTTC. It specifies CSGGTGDGYTF.

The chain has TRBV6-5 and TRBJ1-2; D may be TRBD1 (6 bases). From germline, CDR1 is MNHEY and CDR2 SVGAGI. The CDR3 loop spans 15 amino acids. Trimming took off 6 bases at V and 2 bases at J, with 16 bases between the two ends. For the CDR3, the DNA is TGTGCCAGCAGGGCGCCCCCAGGGGACAACTATGGCTACACCTTC. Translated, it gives CASRAPPGDNYGYTF.

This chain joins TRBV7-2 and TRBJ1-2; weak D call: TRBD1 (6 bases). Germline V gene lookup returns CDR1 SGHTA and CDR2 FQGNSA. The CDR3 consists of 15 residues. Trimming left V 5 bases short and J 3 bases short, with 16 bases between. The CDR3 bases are TGTGCCAGCAGCACCCAGACAGGAGGTGACTATGGCTACACCTTC. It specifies CASSTQTGGDYGYTF. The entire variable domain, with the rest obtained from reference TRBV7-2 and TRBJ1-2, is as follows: GAGVSQSPSNKVTEKGKDVELRCDPISGHTALYWYRQSLGQGLEFLIYFQGNSAPDKSGLPSDRFSAERTGGSVSTLTIQRTQQEDSAVYLCASSTQTGGDYGYTFGSGTRLTVV.

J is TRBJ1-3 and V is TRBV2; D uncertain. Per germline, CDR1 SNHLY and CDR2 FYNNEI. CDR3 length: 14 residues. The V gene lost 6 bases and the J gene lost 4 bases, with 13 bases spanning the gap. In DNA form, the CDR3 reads TGTGCCAGCAGGGGCATCCAAGCCGGAAACACCATATATTTT. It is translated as CASRGIQAGNTIYF.

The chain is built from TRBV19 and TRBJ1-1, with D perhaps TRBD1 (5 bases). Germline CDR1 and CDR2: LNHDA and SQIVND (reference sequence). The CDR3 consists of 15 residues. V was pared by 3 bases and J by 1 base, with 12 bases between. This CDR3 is CASSIQTVRNTEAFF. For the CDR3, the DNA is TGTGCCAGTAGTATCCAGACAGTCAGGAACACTGAAGCTTTCTTT.

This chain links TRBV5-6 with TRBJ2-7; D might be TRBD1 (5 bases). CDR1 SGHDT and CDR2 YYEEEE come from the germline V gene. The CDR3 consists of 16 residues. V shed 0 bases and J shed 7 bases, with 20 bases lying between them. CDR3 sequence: CASSLAPTAGRSEQYF. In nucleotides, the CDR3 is TGTGCCAGCAGCTTGGCCCCTACGGCAGGGCGCTCGGAGCAGTACTTC. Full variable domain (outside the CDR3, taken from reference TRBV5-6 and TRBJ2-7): DAGVTQSPTHLIKTRGQQVTLRCSPKSGHDTVSWYQQALGQGPQFIFQYYEEEERQRGNFPDRFSGHQFPNYSSELNVNALLLGDSALYLCASSLAPTAGRSEQYFGPGTRLTVT.

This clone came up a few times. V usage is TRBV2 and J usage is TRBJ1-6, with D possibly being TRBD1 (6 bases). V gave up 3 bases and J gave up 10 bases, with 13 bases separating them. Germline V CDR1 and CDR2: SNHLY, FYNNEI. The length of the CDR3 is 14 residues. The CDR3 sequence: CASSDVGAGSPLHF. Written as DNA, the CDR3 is TGTGCCAGCAGTGACGTGGGGGCAGGGTCACCCCTCCACTTT. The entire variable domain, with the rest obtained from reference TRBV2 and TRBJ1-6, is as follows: EPEVTQTPSHQVTQMGQEVILRCVPISNHLYFYWYRQILGQKVEFLVSFYNNEISEKSEIFDDQFSVERPDGSNFTLKIRSTKLEDSAMYFCASSDVGAGSPLHFGNGTRLTVT.

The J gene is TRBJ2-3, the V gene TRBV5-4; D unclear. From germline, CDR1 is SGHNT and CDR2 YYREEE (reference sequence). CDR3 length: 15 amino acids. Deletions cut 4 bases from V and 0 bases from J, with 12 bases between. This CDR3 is CASSIGQRSTDTQYF. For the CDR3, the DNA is TGTGCCAGCAGCATTGGCCAGCGAAGCACAGATACGCAGTATTTT.

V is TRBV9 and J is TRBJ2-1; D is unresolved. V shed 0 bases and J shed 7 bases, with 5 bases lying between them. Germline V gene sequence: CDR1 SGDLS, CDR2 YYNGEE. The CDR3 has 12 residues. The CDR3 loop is CASSVGFNEQFF. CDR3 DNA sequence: TGTGCCAGCAGCGTAGGATTTAATGAGCAGTTCTTC.

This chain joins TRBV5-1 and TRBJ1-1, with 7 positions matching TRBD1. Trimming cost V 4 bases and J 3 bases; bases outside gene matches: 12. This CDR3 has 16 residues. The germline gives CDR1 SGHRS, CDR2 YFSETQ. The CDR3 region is CASSPEGSGQYTEAFF. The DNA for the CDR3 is TGCGCCAGCAGCCCGGAGGGCTCGGGACAGTACACTGAAGCTTTCTTT. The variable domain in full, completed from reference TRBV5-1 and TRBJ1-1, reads KAGVTQTPRYLIKTRGQQVTLSCSPISGHRSVSWYQQTPGQGLQFLFEYFSETQRNKGNFPGRFSGRQFSNSRSEMNVSTLELGDSALYLCASSPEGSGQYTEAFFGQGTRLTVV.

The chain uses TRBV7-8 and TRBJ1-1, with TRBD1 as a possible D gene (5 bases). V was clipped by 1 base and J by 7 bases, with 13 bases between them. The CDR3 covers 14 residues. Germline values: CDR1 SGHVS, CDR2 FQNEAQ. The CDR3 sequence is CASSLVGGAVEAFF. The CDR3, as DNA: TGTGCCAGCAGCTTAGTTGGCGGGGCGGTTGAAGCTTTCTTT.

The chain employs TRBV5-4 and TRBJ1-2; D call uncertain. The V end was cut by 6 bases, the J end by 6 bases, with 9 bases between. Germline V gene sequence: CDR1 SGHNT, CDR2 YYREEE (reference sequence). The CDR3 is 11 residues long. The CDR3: CASTGGHGYTF. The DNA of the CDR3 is TGTGCCAGCACAGGCGGGCATGGCTACACCTTC.

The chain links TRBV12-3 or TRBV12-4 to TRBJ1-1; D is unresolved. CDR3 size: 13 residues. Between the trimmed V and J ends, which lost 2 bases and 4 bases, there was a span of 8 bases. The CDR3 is CASSLRVLTEAFF. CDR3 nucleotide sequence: TGTGCCAGCAGTTTAAGGGTTCTCACTGAAGCTTTCTTT.

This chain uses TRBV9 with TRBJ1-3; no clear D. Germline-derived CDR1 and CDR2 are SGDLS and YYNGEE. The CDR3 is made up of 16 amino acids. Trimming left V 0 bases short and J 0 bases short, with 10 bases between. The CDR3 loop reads CASSVVGRHSGNTIYF. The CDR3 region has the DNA TGTGCCAGCAGCGTAGTTGGTCGCCACTCTGGAAACACCATATATTTT. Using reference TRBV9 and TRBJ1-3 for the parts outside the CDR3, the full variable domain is DSGVTQTPKHLITATGQRVTLRCSPRSGDLSVYWYQQSLDQGLQFLIQYYNGEERAKGNILERFSAQQFPDLHSELNLSSLELGDSALYFCASSVVGRHSGNTIYFGEGSWLTVV.